The 9 T cell receptor beta chains in this list originate from one sample, sequenced in a study of blood T cell repertoires in COVID-19. The protocol was immunoSEQ multiplex PCR, while the TCRdb copy is restricted to in-frame clones and leaves out a portion. The sample lists 200,000 to 250,000 clones, roughly 90% seen once, with around 2.6% in the top ten. The material sequenced was PBMCs or T cells enriched from blood (not recorded which). Receptors originate from a woman in her twenties or thirties who had recovered from COVID-19.

V is TRBV9 and J is TRBJ1-5, with 9 bases identical to TRBD1. Germline-derived CDR1 and CDR2 are SGDLS and YYNGEE. Unmatched junction bases numbered 1, after V lost 2 bases and J lost 4 bases. This CDR3 spans 14 amino acids. The CDR3 DNA is TGTGCCAGCAGCGTCGGGACAGGGAATCAGCCCCAGCATTTT. This translates into CASSVGTGNQPQHF.

This clone was seen a single time. The rearrangement uses TRBV7-8 and TRBJ1-1; D remains ambiguous. Per germline, CDR1 SGHVS and CDR2 FQNEAQ. This CDR3 region has 13 residues. With 5 bases removed from V and 5 bases from J, the gap between germline ends came to 12 bases. The CDR3 sequence: CASSGRGPTEAFF. CDR3 in DNA: TGTGCCAGCAGCGGCCGAGGGCCGACTGAAGCTTTCTTT.

The rearrangement joins TRBV9 to TRBJ1-3; D not resolved. The CDR3 runs to 15 residues. Trimming removed 0 bases from V and 2 bases from J, with 9 bases in between. Germline assignment: CDR1 SGDLS and CDR2 YYNGEE. CDR3 nucleotide sequence: TGTGCCAGCAGCGTAGATGGAGGCCCTGGAAACACCATATATTTT. Residues: CASSVDGGPGNTIYF.

DNA of the CDR3: TGTGCCACCAGCAGAGATACCCTTGGACAGGGGGGCACTGAAGCTTTCTTT. Amino acids: CATSRDTLGQGGTEAFF. This rearrangement joins TRBV15 to TRBJ1-1, with 10 bases lining up with TRBD1. Germline CDR1 LNHNV, CDR2 YYDKDF (reference sequence). V dropped 0 bases and J dropped 4; count of bases not matched to a gene: 8. The CDR3 extends over 17 amino acids.

The chain recombines TRBV4-3 with TRBJ2-3, with D perhaps matching TRBD2 (7 bases). CDR3 length: 16 amino acids. The V gene's germline CDR1 is LGHNA and CDR2 YSLEER. The ends were cut back, 0 bases at V and 1 base at J, with 11 bases in the middle. The CDR3 DNA sequence: TGCGCCAGCAGCCAAGATCCGGGGGGCGGCACAGATACGCAGTATTTT. Protein: CASSQDPGGGTDTQYF.

This clone was seen at least ten times. The CDR3 protein is CASSYSSNTGELFF. The CDR3 DNA reads TGTGCCAGCAGTTACTCGAGCAACACCGGGGAGCTGTTTTTT. V is TRBV6-2 or TRBV6-3 and J is TRBJ2-2; D remains unclear. The V end lost 0 bases, the J end lost 2 bases, and 4 bases lay between the germline ends. Germline lookup yields CDR1 MNHEY and CDR2 SVGEGT. This CDR3 region has 14 residues.

V and J are TRBV5-4 and TRBJ1-2; D not certain. V lost 0 bases to trimming and J lost 3 bases, with 9 bases between them. The CDR3 length is 14 residues. CDR1 and CDR2 from the germline V gene are SGHNT and YYREEE (reference sequence). The CDR3 protein is CASSLEYSHYGYTF. The DNA for the CDR3 is TGTGCCAGCAGCTTGGAATACAGTCACTATGGCTACACCTTC.

The chain recombines TRBV5-5 with TRBJ2-3, with D unclear. The germline V gene encodes CDR1 SGHKS and CDR2 YYEKEE (reference sequence). This CDR3 contains 15 residues. Trimming took 0 bases from V and 6 from J, leaving 14 bases between them. In DNA, the CDR3 is TGTGCCAGCAGCTTGGGACTTCTCCCGCCGGATACGCAGTATTTT. It translates to CASSLGLLPPDTQYF.

V gene TRBV7-2 combines with J gene TRBJ1-5, with D possibly matching TRBD1 (6 bases). This CDR3 has 15 amino acids. Germline CDR1 reads SGHTA; CDR2 reads FQGNSA. V was trimmed by 1 base and J by 5 bases, leaving 12 bases between them. CDR3 nucleotide sequence: TGTGCCAGCAGCTTAGAGGGAGGGGGGGATCAGCCCCAGCATTTT. This translates into CASSLEGGGDQPQHF. The whole variable domain, filled in from reference TRBV7-2 and TRBJ1-5, reads GAGVSQSPSNKVTEKGKDVELRCDPISGHTALYWYRQSLGQGLEFLIYFQGNSAPDKSGLPSDRFSAERTGGSVSTLTIQRTQQEDSAVYLCASSLEGGGDQPQHFGDGTRLSIL.